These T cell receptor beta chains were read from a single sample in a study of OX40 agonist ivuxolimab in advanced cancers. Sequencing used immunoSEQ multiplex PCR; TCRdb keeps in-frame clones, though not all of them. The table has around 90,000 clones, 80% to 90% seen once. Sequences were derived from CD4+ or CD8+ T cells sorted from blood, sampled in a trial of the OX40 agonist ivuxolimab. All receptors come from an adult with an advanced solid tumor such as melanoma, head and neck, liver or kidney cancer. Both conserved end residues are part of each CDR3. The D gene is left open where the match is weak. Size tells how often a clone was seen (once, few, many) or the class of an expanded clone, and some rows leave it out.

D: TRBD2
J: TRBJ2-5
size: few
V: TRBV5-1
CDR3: CASILGVGGAQETQYF
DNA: TGCGCCAGCATATTGGGTGTCGGGGGGGCCCAAGAGACCCAGTACTTC

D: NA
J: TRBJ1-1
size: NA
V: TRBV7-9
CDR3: CASSLPLGRTEAFF
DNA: TGTGCCAGCAGCTTACCCTTGGGAAGGACTGAAGCTTTCTTT

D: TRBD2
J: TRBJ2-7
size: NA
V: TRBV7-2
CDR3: CASSLSTSVPYEQYF
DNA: TGTGCCAGCAGCTTATCGACTAGCGTTCCCTACGAGCAGTACTTC

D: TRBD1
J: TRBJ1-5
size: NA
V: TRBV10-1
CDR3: CASSETGDNQPQHF
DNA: TGCGCCAGCAGTGAAACAGGGGACAATCAGCCCCAGCATTTT

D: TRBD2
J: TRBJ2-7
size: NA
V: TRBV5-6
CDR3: CASSLVGVAGVYEQYF
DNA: TGTGCCAGCAGCTTGGTCGGGGTAGCGGGGGTTTACGAGCAGTACTTC

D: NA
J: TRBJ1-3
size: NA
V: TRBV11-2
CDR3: CASSSERRAGNTIYF
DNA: TGTGCCAGCAGCTCCGAACGCAGGGCCGGAAACACCATATATTTT

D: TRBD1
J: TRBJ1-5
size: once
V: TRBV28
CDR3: CASRGGTTGGNQPQHF
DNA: TGTGCCAGCAGAGGGGGGACTACAGGGGGCAATCAGCCCCAGCATTTT

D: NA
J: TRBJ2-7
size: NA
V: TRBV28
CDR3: CASSTAARVSWDEQYF
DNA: TGTGCCAGCAGTACGGCCGCCAGGGTGTCCTGGGACGAGCAGTACTTC

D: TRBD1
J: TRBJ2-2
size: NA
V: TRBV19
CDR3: CASSDRGWTGELFF
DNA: TGTGCCAGTAGTGACAGGGGATGGACCGGGGAGCTGTTTTTT

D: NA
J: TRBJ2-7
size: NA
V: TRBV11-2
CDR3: CASSEWRETYEQYF
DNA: TGTGCCAGCAGCGAGTGGAGGGAGACCTACGAGCAGTACTTC

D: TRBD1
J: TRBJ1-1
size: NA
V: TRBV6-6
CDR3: CASSSGQGYTEAFF
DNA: TGTGCCAGCAGTTCGGGACAGGGGTACACTGAAGCTTTCTTT

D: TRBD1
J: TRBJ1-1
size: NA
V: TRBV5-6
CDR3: CASSPRTGGRTEAFF
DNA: TGTGCCAGCAGCCCGAGGACAGGGGGCCGCACTGAAGCTTTCTTT

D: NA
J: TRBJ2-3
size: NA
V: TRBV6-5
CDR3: CASRAGAPRTNTQYF
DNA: TGTGCCAGCAGGGCAGGGGCCCCCCGCACAAATACGCAGTATTTT

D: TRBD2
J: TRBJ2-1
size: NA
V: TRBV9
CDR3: CASSERGGGEQFF
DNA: TGTGCCAGCAGCGAGCGGGGGGGCGGAGAGCAGTTCTTC

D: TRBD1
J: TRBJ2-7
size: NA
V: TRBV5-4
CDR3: CASSPPAGQGVGEQYF
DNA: TGTGCCAGCAGCCCGCCGGCAGGGCAGGGGGTAGGCGAGCAGTACTTC

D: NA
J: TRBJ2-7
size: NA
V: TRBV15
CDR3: CATSRGGTGPTLMGQYF
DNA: TGTGCCACCAGCAGGGGCGGCACGGGCCCCACGTTAATGGGGCAGTACTTC

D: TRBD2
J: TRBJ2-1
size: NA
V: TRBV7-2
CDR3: CASSLGRGGRVVNEQFF
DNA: TGTGCCAGCAGCCTTGGGCGGGGGGGCCGTGTAGTTAATGAGCAGTTCTTC

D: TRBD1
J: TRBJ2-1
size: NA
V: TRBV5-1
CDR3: CASSLGQGIGGREQFF
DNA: TGCGCCAGCAGCTTGGGACAGGGGATAGGGGGAAGGGAGCAGTTCTTC

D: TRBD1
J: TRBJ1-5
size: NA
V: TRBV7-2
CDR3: CASSLTGRGRISNQPQHF
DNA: TGTGCCAGCAGCTTAACCGGCAGGGGGCGCATTAGCAATCAGCCCCAGCATTTT

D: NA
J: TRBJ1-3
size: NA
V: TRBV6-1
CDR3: CASSEEGGNTIYF
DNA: TGTGCCAGCAGTGAAGAGGGGGGAAACACCATATATTTT

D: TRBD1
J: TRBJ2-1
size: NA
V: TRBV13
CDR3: CASSPTRGHEQFF
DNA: TGTGCCAGCAGCCCGACCAGGGGGCATGAGCAGTTCTTC

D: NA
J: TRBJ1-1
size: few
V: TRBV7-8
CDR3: CASSQTRTEAFF
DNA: TGTGCCAGCAGCCAGACGCGCACTGAAGCTTTCTTT

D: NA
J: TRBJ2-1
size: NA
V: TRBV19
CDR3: CATTDPYNEQFF
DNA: TGTGCCACCACGGACCCTTACAATGAGCAGTTCTTC

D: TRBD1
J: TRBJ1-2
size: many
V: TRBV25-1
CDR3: CASSPPGQGYYGYTF
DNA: TGTGCCAGCAGCCCCCCGGGACAGGGGTACTATGGCTACACCTTC

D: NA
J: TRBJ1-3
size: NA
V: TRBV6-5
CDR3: CASSPTTASGNTIYF
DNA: TGTGCCAGCAGCCCAACGACAGCTTCTGGAAACACCATATATTTT

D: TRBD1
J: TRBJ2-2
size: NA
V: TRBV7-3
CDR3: CASSATGQGWELFF
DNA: TGTGCCAGCAGCGCGACTGGACAGGGATGGGAGCTGTTTTTT

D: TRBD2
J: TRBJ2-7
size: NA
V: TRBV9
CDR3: CASSAQGPRGDEQYF
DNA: TGTGCCAGCAGCGCGCAGGGTCCGCGGGGGGACGAGCAGTACTTC

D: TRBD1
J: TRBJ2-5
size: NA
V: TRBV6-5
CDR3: CASFTGQGGSETQYF
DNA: TGTGCCAGCTTTACGGGACAGGGTGGATCCGAGACCCAGTACTTC

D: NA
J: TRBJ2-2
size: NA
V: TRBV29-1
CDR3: CSVWIGPSDTGELFF
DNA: TGCAGTGTCTGGATCGGCCCCTCCGATACCGGGGAGCTGTTTTTT

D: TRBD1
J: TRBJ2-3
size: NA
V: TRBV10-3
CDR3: CAISPRTGPTDTQYF
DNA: TGTGCCATCAGCCCTAGGACAGGGCCCACAGATACGCAGTATTTT

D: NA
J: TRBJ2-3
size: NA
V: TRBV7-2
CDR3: CASSLGTHADTQYF
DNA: TGTGCCAGCAGCTTAGGGACTCACGCAGATACGCAGTATTTT

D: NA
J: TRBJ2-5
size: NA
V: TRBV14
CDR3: CASSQEFFRETQYF
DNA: TGTGCCAGCAGCCAAGAGTTTTTTCGGGAGACCCAGTACTTC

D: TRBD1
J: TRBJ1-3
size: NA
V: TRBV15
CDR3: CATSSGTGIGNTIYF
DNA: TGTGCCACCAGCAGCGGGACAGGGATTGGAAACACCATATATTTT

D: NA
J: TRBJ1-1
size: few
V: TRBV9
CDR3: CASSVEDQGWTEAFF
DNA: TGTGCCAGCAGCGTAGAAGACCAGGGGTGGACTGAAGCTTTCTTT

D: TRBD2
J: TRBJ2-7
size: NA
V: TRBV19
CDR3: CASSTPSGFSYEQYF
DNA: TGTGCCAGTAGTACCCCTAGCGGATTCTCCTACGAGCAGTACTTC

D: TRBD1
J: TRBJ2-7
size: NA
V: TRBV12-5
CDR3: CASGLGGTGGLDEQYF
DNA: TGTGCTAGTGGTTTGGGAGGGACAGGTGGGTTGGACGAGCAGTACTTC

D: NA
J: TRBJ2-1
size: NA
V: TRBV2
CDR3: CASRGDGHNEQFF
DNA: TGTGCCAGCAGGGGGGACGGGCACAATGAGCAGTTCTTC

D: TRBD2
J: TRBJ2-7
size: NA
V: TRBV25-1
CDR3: CASSEISGYSYEQYF
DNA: TGTGCCAGCAGTGAGATTAGCGGGTACTCCTACGAGCAGTACTTC

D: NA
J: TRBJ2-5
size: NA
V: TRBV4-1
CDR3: CASSYGAEQETQYF
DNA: TGCGCCAGCAGCTACGGTGCGGAACAAGAGACCCAGTACTTC

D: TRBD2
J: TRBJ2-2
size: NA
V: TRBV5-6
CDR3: CASDGGRAGDGELFF
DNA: TGTGCCAGCGACGGTGGGAGGGCCGGGGATGGGGAGCTGTTTTTT

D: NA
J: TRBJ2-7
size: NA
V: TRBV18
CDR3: CASSPARGAYEQYF
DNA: TGTGCCAGCTCACCAGCTAGAGGGGCCTACGAGCAGTACTTC

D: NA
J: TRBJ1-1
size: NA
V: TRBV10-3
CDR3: CAISESVFRQPDTEAFF
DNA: TGTGCCATCAGTGAGTCGGTGTTCCGACAGCCCGACACTGAAGCTTTCTTT

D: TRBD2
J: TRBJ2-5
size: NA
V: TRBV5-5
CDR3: CASSFGTSGGKETQYF
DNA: TGTGCCAGCAGCTTCGGGACTAGCGGGGGCAAAGAGACCCAGTACTTC

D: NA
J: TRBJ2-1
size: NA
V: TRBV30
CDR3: CAWSARHVSFF
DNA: TGTGCCTGGAGTGCCAGACACGTTTCTTTCTTC

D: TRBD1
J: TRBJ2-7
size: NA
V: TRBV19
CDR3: CASTPRTGGNEQYF
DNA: TGTGCCAGTACCCCCCGGACAGGGGGGAACGAGCAGTACTTC

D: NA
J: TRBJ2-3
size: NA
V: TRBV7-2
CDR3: CASSSDYLSTDTQYF
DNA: TGTGCCAGCAGCTCCGACTATCTAAGCACAGATACGCAGTATTTT

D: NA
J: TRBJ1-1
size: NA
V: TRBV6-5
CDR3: CASSSTLTKNTEAFF
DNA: TGTGCCAGCAGTTCTACCTTGACAAAGAACACTGAAGCTTTCTTT

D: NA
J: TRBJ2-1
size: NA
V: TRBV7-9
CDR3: CASSLGGGASYNEQFF
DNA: TGTGCCAGCAGCTTAGGGGGTGGTGCCTCGTACAATGAGCAGTTCTTC

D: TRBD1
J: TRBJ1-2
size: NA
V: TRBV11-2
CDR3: CASSWGQEEGYTF
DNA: TGTGCCAGCAGCTGGGGACAGGAGGAGGGCTACACCTTC

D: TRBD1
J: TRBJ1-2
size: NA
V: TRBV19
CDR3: CASSTDGQGKGGYTF
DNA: TGTGCCAGTAGTACTGATGGACAGGGGAAAGGTGGCTACACCTTC

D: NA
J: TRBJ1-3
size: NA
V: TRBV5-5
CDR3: CASSLVDRDAYSGNTIYF
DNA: TGTGCCAGCAGCTTGGTGGACCGGGACGCCTACTCTGGAAACACCATATATTTT

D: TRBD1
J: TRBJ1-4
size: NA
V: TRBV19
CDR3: CASDGQGGEKLFF
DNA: TGTGCCAGCGACGGACAGGGAGGCGAAAAACTGTTTTTT

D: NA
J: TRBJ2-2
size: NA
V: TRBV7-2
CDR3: CASSLKDVGELFF
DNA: TGTGCCAGCAGCTTAAAAGACGTCGGGGAGCTGTTTTTT

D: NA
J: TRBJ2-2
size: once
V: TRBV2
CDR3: CASSEQVAFGTGELFF
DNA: TGTGCCAGCAGTGAACAGGTCGCTTTTGGGACCGGGGAGCTGTTTTTT

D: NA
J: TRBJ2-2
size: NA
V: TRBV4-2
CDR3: CASSPSRTGNTGELFF
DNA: TGTGCCAGCAGCCCAAGTAGAACAGGGAACACCGGGGAGCTGTTTTTT

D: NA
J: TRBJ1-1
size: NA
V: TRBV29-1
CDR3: CSVTDWWDTEAFF
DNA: TGCAGCGTTACGGACTGGTGGGACACTGAAGCTTTCTTT

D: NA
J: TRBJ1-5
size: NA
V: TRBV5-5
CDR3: CASSLTTSYNQPQHF
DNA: TGTGCCAGCAGCTTGACAACGAGTTACAATCAGCCCCAGCATTTT

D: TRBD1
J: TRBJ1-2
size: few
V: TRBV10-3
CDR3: CAIRTTGQTYGYTF
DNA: TGTGCCATCAGGACAACGGGACAGACCTATGGCTACACCTTC

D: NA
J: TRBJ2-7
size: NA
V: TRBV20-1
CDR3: CSAKADYEQYF
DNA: TGCAGTGCCAAGGCGGACTACGAGCAGTACTTC

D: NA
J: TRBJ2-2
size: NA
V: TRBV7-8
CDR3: CASSLQGTGELFF
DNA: TGTGCCAGCAGCTTACAGGGCACCGGGGAGCTGTTTTTT